Shown below are 20 T cell receptor beta chains from a single sample sequenced in a study of cytomegalovirus exposure and HLA in healthy donors. Both 60 Vbeta primers and 13 Jbeta primers went into the PCR. Some clones are missing from TCRdb's copy, which holds only in-frame ones; the method was immunoSEQ multiplex PCR. This sample has about 89,000 clones; 63% occur once, and the top ten carry roughly 6.8%. The sample taken for sequencing was PBMCs. The receptor set was obtained from a woman aged 25 to 39 in good health and CMV-seronegative.

V and J are TRBV27 and TRBJ1-1, with D unclear. Trimming stripped 2 bases from V and 5 bases from J, with 9 bases between. CDR3 length: 13 residues. The germline V gene encodes CDR1 MNHEY and CDR2 SMNVEV (reference sequence). The CDR3 reads CASSLGERTEAFF. CDR3 sequence (DNA): TGTGCCAGCAGTTTAGGTGAGAGGACTGAAGCTTTCTTT.

The V gene is TRBV5-1, the J gene TRBJ1-3, with D possibly TRBD1 on 6 matching bases. The CDR3 is made up of 17 amino acids. Germline V CDR1 and CDR2: SGHRS, YFSETQ. Trimming removed 4 bases at V and 0 bases at J, with 17 bases between. CDR3 sequence: CASSQLPTGTSGNTIYF. The CDR3 DNA is TGCGCCAGCAGCCAACTTCCGACAGGCACCTCTGGAAACACCATATATTTT. The whole variable domain, remainder taken from reference TRBV5-1 and TRBJ1-3, is KAGVTQTPRYLIKTRGQQVTLSCSPISGHRSVSWYQQTPGQGLQFLFEYFSETQRNKGNFPGRFSGRQFSNSRSEMNVSTLELGDSALYLCASSQLPTGTSGNTIYFGEGSWLTVV.

DNA of the CDR3: TGCGCCAGCAGCTTACCACAGGGACCTCAAGAGACCCAGTACTTC. Amino acid sequence: CASSLPQGPQETQYF. This chain joins TRBV5-1 and TRBJ2-5, with D maybe TRBD1 (6 bases). Germline lookup yields CDR1 SGHRS and CDR2 YFSETQ. Trimming pared 2 bases from V and 2 bases from J, leaving 13 bases between. The CDR3 has 15 amino acids. The full variable domain, with the rest looked up from reference TRBV5-1 and TRBJ2-5, is KAGVTQTPRYLIKTRGQQVTLSCSPISGHRSVSWYQQTPGQGLQFLFEYFSETQRNKGNFPGRFSGRQFSNSRSEMNVSTLELGDSALYLCASSLPQGPQETQYFGPGTRLLVL.

The chain joins TRBV7-8 to TRBJ2-7; D is perhaps TRBD1 (6 bases). The V gene lost 5 bases and the J gene lost 4 bases, with 18 bases spanning the gap. CDR1 and CDR2 from the germline V gene are SGHVS and FQNEAQ. The CDR3 length is 15 residues. The CDR3 is CASSLRDKLWYEQYF. CDR3 DNA: TGTGCCAGCAGCCTCCGGGACAAATTATGGTACGAGCAGTACTTC.

Note on this clone: The same CDR3 arises from other DNA sequences in this sample as well. The chain links TRBV25-1 to TRBJ2-5; perhaps TRBD2 as D (5 bases). Germline CDR1 reads MGHDK; CDR2 reads SYGVNS. The CDR3 covers 14 residues. V was cut by 4 bases and J by 4 bases, with 13 bases left in between. The CDR3 nucleotides read TGTGCCAGCAGTGCTACGGGGTTTGGAGAGACCCAGTACTTC. Translation gives CASSATGFGETQYF.

V usage is TRBV7-9 and J usage is TRBJ1-2; D ambiguous. This CDR3 is 14 amino acids long. Trimming stripped 0 bases from V and 8 bases from J, with 13 bases between. Germline assignment: CDR1 SEHNR and CDR2 FQNEAQ (reference sequence). CDR3 region: CASSLALQVGGYTF. The CDR3 DNA sequence: TGTGCCAGCAGCTTAGCGTTGCAGGTTGGAGGCTACACCTTC.

J is TRBJ1-2 and V is TRBV28; D possibly corresponds to TRBD1 (5 bases). The CDR3 length is 17 residues. CDR1 MDHEN and CDR2 SYDVKM come from the germline V gene. With 7 bases removed from V and 4 bases from J, the gap between germline ends came to 25 bases. The CDR3 nucleotides are TGTGCCAGCACATTTTATCCTACCCAGGGTGGGCCCTATGGCTACACCTTC. Protein: CASTFYPTQGGPYGYTF.

This clone was counted between two and nine times. The chain has TRBV4-2 and TRBJ2-4; tentatively, D is TRBD1 (6 bases). CDR3 length equals 18 residues. Looked up from germline, CDR1 is LGHNA and CDR2 is YNFKEQ. V lost 0 bases to trimming and J lost 0 bases, with 15 bases between them. CDR3 in amino acids: CASSQDPAGVLAKNIQYF. As DNA, the CDR3 is TGTGCCAGCAGCCAAGATCCAGCAGGGGTTCTAGCCAAAAACATTCAGTACTTC.

The chain uses TRBV13 and TRBJ2-3, with D perhaps matching TRBD1 (5 bases). The CDR3 has 17 residues. CDR1 and CDR2 from the germline V gene are PRHDT and FYEKMQ (reference sequence). Trimming shortened V by 0 bases and J by 2 bases, and 15 bases separated the two germline ends. CDR3 sequence (DNA): TGTGCCAGCAGCTTAGGGGGTAGTCCCAGGGTCACAGATACGCAGTATTTT. It specifies CASSLGGSPRVTDTQYF. The complete variable domain, with remaining parts taken from reference TRBV13 and TRBJ2-3, reads AAGVIQSPRHLIKEKRETATLKCYPIPRHDTVYWYQQGPGQDPQFLISFYEKMQSDKGSIPDRFSAQQFSDYHSELNMSSLELGDSALYFCASSLGGSPRVTDTQYFGPGTRLTVL.

The V call is TRBV5-1, the J call TRBJ2-3; 10 nucleotides match TRBD2. CDR1 and CDR2 (germline): SGHRS, YFSETQ. The CDR3 sequence is 16 residues long. The V gene end was trimmed by 3 bases and the J gene end by 2 bases; junction bases not matched to a gene: 6. The DNA for the CDR3 is TGCGCCAGCAGCTCTTGGACTAGCGGCCTCACAGATACGCAGTATTTT. Translation: CASSSWTSGLTDTQYF.

The rearrangement joins TRBV28 to TRBJ2-1, with a possible D match to TRBD2 (5 bases). The germline V gene encodes CDR1 MDHEN and CDR2 SYDVKM. This CDR3 has 12 residues. Trimming pared 7 bases from V and 9 bases from J, leaving 13 bases between. The CDR3 DNA reads as TGTGCCAGCACCTTGAGGGAGTTTGAGCAGTTCTTC. Amino acid sequence: CASTLREFEQFF.

The V call is TRBV10-3, the J call TRBJ1-1, with a possible D match to TRBD1 (6 bases). Germline-derived CDR1 and CDR2 are ENHRY and SYGVKD. The V end lost 3 bases, the J end lost 3 bases, and 11 bases lay between the germline ends. This CDR3 has 14 residues. CDR3 residues: CAISDTGLDTEAFF. The CDR3 nucleotides read TGTGCCATCAGTGATACAGGGCTGGACACTGAAGCTTTCTTT.

The count of this clone is one. The chain is built from TRBV5-6 and TRBJ2-3; D is possibly TRBD2 (5 bases). With 4 bases removed from V and 6 bases from J, the gap between germline ends came to 18 bases. The CDR3 is 15 residues long. Per the germline V gene, CDR1 is SGHDT and CDR2 is YYEEEE. In DNA, the CDR3 is TGTGCCAGCAGCCGACACGGGCCTCGAGGGGATACGCAGTATTTT. Amino acid sequence: CASSRHGPRGDTQYF.

V gene TRBV11-2 combines with J gene TRBJ2-7; 7 bases match TRBD1. V lost 1 base, J lost 5 bases, and 11 bases stayed unmatched. There are 16 residues in the CDR3. The germline V gene has CDR1 SGHAT and CDR2 FQNNGV. CDR3 amino acids: CASSLVRDSIRDEQYF. The CDR3 DNA sequence: TGTGCCAGCAGCTTAGTCCGGGACAGTATACGAGACGAGCAGTACTTC.

This clone was found a few times. The chain is built from TRBV5-1 and TRBJ2-7; 14 bases map to TRBD2. V shed 0 bases, J shed 5 bases, and the junction held 4 bases outside the gene matches. The CDR3 covers 16 residues. Germline V gives CDR1 SGHRS, CDR2 YFSETQ. The CDR3 DNA sequence: TGCGCCAGCAGCTTGGAGACTAGCGGGGGGGCCCACGAGCAGTACTTC. Translation: CASSLETSGGAHEQYF.

V is TRBV6-6 and J is TRBJ2-5, with TRBD2 matching over 9 bases. Germline assignment: CDR1 MNHNY and CDR2 SVGAGI (reference sequence). The CDR3 is made up of 14 amino acids. Trimming took 6 bases from V and 5 from J; bases not matched to a gene: 7. This CDR3 is CASRISGRYETQYF. The CDR3 region has the DNA TGTGCCAGCAGGATAAGCGGGAGGTACGAGACCCAGTACTTC.

This clone has only one observation. The V and J genes are TRBV5-4 and TRBJ2-1, with 10 bases identical to TRBD1. V lost 3 bases, J lost 1 base, and 4 bases stayed unmatched. From germline, CDR1 is SGHNT and CDR2 YYREEE (reference sequence). The CDR3 length is 16 residues. The CDR3: CASSWWDRGSYNEQFF. Written as DNA, the CDR3 is TGTGCCAGCAGCTGGTGGGACAGGGGATCCTACAATGAGCAGTTCTTC.

The rearrangement joins TRBV14 to TRBJ2-5, with 8 bases that match TRBD1. TRBJ2-7 matches the DNA end more closely, so the J call is doubtful. The CDR3 is 15 amino acids. Germline V CDR1 and CDR2: SGHDN, FVKESK. CDR3 DNA: TGTGCCAGCAGCCTGGCCTCAGGGGGCGGTTACGAGCAGTACTTC. This codes for CASSLASGGGYEQYF.

The V call is TRBV18, the J call TRBJ2-2; weak D call: TRBD2 (5 bases). V lost 2 bases to trimming and J lost 0 bases, with 10 bases between them. From germline, CDR1 is KGHSH and CDR2 LQKENI. The CDR3 contains 16 residues. This chain's CDR3 is CASSPKRVSNTGELFF. DNA for the CDR3: TGTGCCAGCTCACCAAAGAGGGTCTCGAACACCGGGGAGCTGTTTTTT.

The J gene is TRBJ1-2, the V gene TRBV12-1; no DNA check was done on the table's D call, TRBD1. TRBV12-1 is flagged as a pseudogene. This CDR3 has 15 amino acids. In DNA form, the CDR3 reads TGTGCCAGCAGCGCCACCCAACAAGGGGTTCATGGCTACACCTTC. Protein: CASSATQQGVHGYTF.